These 20 T cell receptor beta chains came from one sample sequenced in a study of blood T cell repertoires in COVID-19. The data were produced by immunoSEQ multiplex PCR, yet TCRdb's version contains in-frame clones alone and is incomplete. The table lists some 160,000 clones, approximately 80% of them singletons. Sequencing was done on a sample of peripheral blood. All receptors come from a human donor in a cohort sampled during active COVID-19.

Written as DNA, the CDR3 is TGTGCCAGCAAAGGAGGAGGGACTGAAGCTTTCTTT. Translated: CASKGGGTEAFF. The rearrangement joins TRBV5-4 to TRBJ1-1; D unresolved. This CDR3 comprises 12 residues. Between the trimmed V and J ends, which lost 6 bases and 5 bases, there was a span of 11 bases. Germline CDR1 and CDR2: SGHNT and YYREEE (reference sequence).

The chain links TRBV6-5 to TRBJ1-1; 7 positions agree with TRBD1. The CDR3 is 13 amino acids. V gave up 6 bases and J gave up 1 base; unmatched junction bases: 2. The germline V gene encodes CDR1 MNHEY and CDR2 SVGAGI. CDR3 coding DNA: TGTGCCAGCAGAGGGACAGAGAACACTGAAGCTTTCTTT. Its translation is CASRGTENTEAFF.

V is TRBV27 and J is TRBJ2-2; D is perhaps TRBD1 (5 bases). The CDR3 contains 15 residues. Germline V gene data show CDR1 as MNHEY and CDR2 as SMNVEV (reference sequence). Deletions cut 2 bases from V and 3 bases from J, with 10 bases between. The CDR3 bases are TGTGCCAGCAGTTTAGGACCAGGGTACACCGGGGAGCTGTTTTTT. Translation: CASSLGPGYTGELFF.

CDR3: CASSPNPGNNYGYTF. The DNA of the CDR3 is TGTGCCAGCAGCCCAAATCCCGGGAACAACTATGGCTACACCTTC. The chain joins TRBV4-2 to TRBJ1-2; D ambiguous. This CDR3 is built from 15 residues. V lost 4 bases and J 2 bases, leaving 14 bases between the germline ends. Germline V lookup: CDR1 LGHNA, CDR2 YNFKEQ.

CDR3 DNA: TGCGCCAGCAGCCAAACAGGGGAGGTGAACACTGAAGCTTTCTTT. As protein: CASSQTGEVNTEAFF. This rearrangement joins TRBV5-1 to TRBJ1-1, with TRBD1 identical over 7 bases. CDR1 and CDR2 from the germline V gene are SGHRS and YFSETQ. The V gene end was trimmed by 4 bases and the J gene end by 0 bases; junction bases not matched to a gene: 6. The CDR3 runs 15 residues.

This clone was seen a few times. This rearrangement joins TRBV6-1 to TRBJ1-5; D is uncertain. Germline-derived CDR1 and CDR2 are MNHNS and SASEGT. The CDR3 runs 14 residues. Trimming shortened V by 1 base and J by 6 bases, and 10 bases separated the two germline ends. CDR3 region: CASSEGEGFQPQHF. CDR3 nucleotide sequence: TGTGCCAGCAGTGAAGGCGAGGGTTTTCAGCCCCAGCATTTT.

This chain connects TRBV29-1 to TRBJ1-4; possibly TRBD1 for D (5 bases). With 6 bases removed from V and 12 bases from J, the gap between germline ends came to 23 bases. The germline gives CDR1 SQVTM, CDR2 ANQGSEA. The CDR3 contains 14 residues. The CDR3 bases are TGCAGCGTGGTGGTGGCGGGGCTTTCGGGTGAACTGTTTTTT. Its translation is CSVVVAGLSGELFF.

The chain links TRBV4-2 to TRBJ2-5, with TRBD2 identical over 9 bases. Germline V gene lookup returns CDR1 LGHNA and CDR2 YNFKEQ. The CDR3 extends over 16 amino acids. Trimming took 0 bases from V and 5 from J; bases not matched to a gene: 7. The CDR3 nucleotides are TGTGCCAGCAGCCAAGAAGGGAGCGGGAGGCCTGAGACCCAGTACTTC. Translating it yields CASSQEGSGRPETQYF.

The rearrangement links TRBV4-3 to TRBJ2-7, with 10 nucleotides matching TRBD1. The CDR3 consists of 15 residues. The V gene's germline CDR1 is LGHNA and CDR2 YSLEER. Trimming took 4 bases from V and 2 from J; bases not matched to a gene: 5. In DNA, the CDR3 is TGCGCCAGCAGCCTGGGACAGGGGATCCCCTACGAGCAGTACTTC. Encoded protein: CASSLGQGIPYEQYF.

This chain joins TRBV4-2 and TRBJ1-4, with D perhaps TRBD1 (6 bases). V gave up 3 bases and J gave up 4 bases, with 18 bases separating them. The CDR3 sequence is 17 residues long. The germline V gene encodes CDR1 LGHNA and CDR2 YNFKEQ. The CDR3 bases are TGTGCCAGCAGCCAGGCCGGGGGGCAGGGGCTTAATGAAAAACTGTTTTTT. It yields the protein CASSQAGGQGLNEKLFF.

Note on this clone: Other DNA sequences in this sample translate to the same CDR3. The chain recombines TRBV12-3 or TRBV12-4 with TRBJ2-7; TRBD1 might be the D (6 bases). There are 12 residues in the CDR3. V lost 6 bases to trimming and J lost 4 bases, with 10 bases between them. The DNA of the CDR3 is TGTGCCAGCAGCACACAGGGTTACGAGCAGTACTTC. Its protein is CASSTQGYEQYF.

This chain connects TRBV24-1 to TRBJ1-1; TRBD1 aligns across 9 bases. The CDR3 loop spans 15 amino acids. V shed 10 bases and J 2 bases; nucleotides not matched to a gene: 10. The germline V gene encodes CDR1 KGHDR and CDR2 SFDVKD. The CDR3 sequence: CATRATGGSNTEAFF. For the CDR3, the DNA is TGTGCCACTAGAGCTACAGGGGGCAGTAACACTGAAGCTTTCTTT.

The chain combines TRBV19 with TRBJ1-5; D is unclear. The V end lost 5 bases, the J end lost 6 bases, and 14 bases lay between the germline ends. CDR3 length: 14 amino acids. Germline values: CDR1 LNHDA, CDR2 SQIVND (reference sequence). CDR3 protein: CASSPPGVIQPQHF. The CDR3 nucleotides are TGTGCCAGTAGTCCCCCCGGGGTAATTCAGCCCCAGCATTTT.

This chain connects TRBV6-2 or TRBV6-3 to TRBJ2-7; 8 nucleotides line up with TRBD2. Germline values: CDR1 MNHEY, CDR2 SVGEGT. CDR3 length: 14 amino acids. Unmatched junction bases numbered 2, after V lost 0 bases and J lost 4 bases. Here the CDR3 reads CASSYSSGGYEQYF. Written as DNA, the CDR3 is TGTGCCAGCAGTTACTCGAGCGGGGGATACGAGCAGTACTTC.

The chain joins TRBV5-4 to TRBJ1-6, with 8 bases identical to TRBD1. The trim removed 7 bases at V and 7 bases at J, leaving 10 bases unmatched. Germline V gene sequence: CDR1 SGHNT, CDR2 YYREEE (reference sequence). This CDR3 region has 15 residues. DNA for the CDR3: TGTGCCAGCCGCGCGGGACAGGCGATGAATTCACCCCTCCACTTT. Encoded protein: CASRAGQAMNSPLHF.

The genes are TRBV10-1 and TRBJ2-1, with 10 bases matching TRBD2. The junction had 9 bases not matched to a gene; V was cut back by 6 bases and J by 4 bases. There are 16 residues in the CDR3. Germline values: CDR1 WNHNN, CDR2 SYGVQD (reference sequence). The CDR3 spells CASSQLAGGGYNEQFF. CDR3 nucleotide sequence: TGCGCCAGCAGCCAATTAGCGGGGGGAGGGTACAATGAGCAGTTCTTC.

Only one count was recorded for this clone. The genes are TRBV3-1 (or the pseudogene TRBV3-2) and TRBJ1-1, with D perhaps matching TRBD1 (5 bases). Per the germline V gene, CDR1 is LGHDT and CDR2 is YNNKEL (reference sequence). Deletions cut 4 bases from V and 6 bases from J, with 18 bases between. CDR3 length: 15 residues. The CDR3 DNA reads as TGTGCCAGCAGCCCCAAAACCAGGGCGGGAGCTGAAGCTTTCTTT. Its translation is CASSPKTRAGAEAFF.

The rearrangement uses TRBV7-6 and TRBJ2-3; 8 positions agree with TRBD1. CDR1 and CDR2 (germline): SGHVS, FNYEAQ. Trimming cost V 4 bases and J 1 base; bases outside gene matches: 7. CDR3 length: 16 residues. The CDR3 is CASSSYPGQGTDTQYF. CDR3 bases: TGTGCCAGCAGCTCATATCCGGGACAGGGCACAGATACGCAGTATTTT.

The gene calls are TRBV9 and TRBJ1-5; no firm D call. The CDR3 sequence is 14 residues long. V was clipped by 3 bases and J by 2 bases, with 9 bases between them. Germline loops: CDR1 SGDLS, CDR2 YYNGEE. The CDR3 nucleotides are TGTGCCAGCAGCGGGGCGAGTCGCAATCAGCCCCAGCATTTT. Protein: CASSGASRNQPQHF.

The CDR3 loop reads CASSSRTAFSYEQYF. The DNA for the CDR3 is TGTGCCAGCAGTTCCAGGACAGCCTTCTCCTACGAGCAGTACTTC. V gene TRBV28 combines with J gene TRBJ2-7, with TRBD1 as a possible D gene (6 bases). Looked up from germline, CDR1 is MDHEN and CDR2 is SYDVKM. The length of the CDR3 is 15 residues. The V and J ends lost 4 bases and 0 bases respectively, with 13 bases between them.